This TCR beta chain was sequenced in a study of T cell responses to AZD1222 COVID-19 vaccine (dated by TCRdb to about 2021). The study in broad terms: TCR sequencing covered over 230 trial participants: approximately 200 given two doses of AZD1222 and 26 given two doses of MenACWY control vaccine. Trial participants were enrolled by age into subgroups of 18-55, 56-69 and 70-plus years, and 148, 28 and 57 TCR-sequenced participants, respectively, were included in these subgroups.

The sample's time point label, in plain terms: baseline before first vaccination. Interpreted using the paper, the treatment or condition label stands for: meningococcal conjugate vaccine given as trial control. Samples from vaccinated people were obtained from the UK trials COV001 and COV002, which included a single-blind randomized controlled phase 2/3 trial of AZD1222 (ChAdOx1 nCoV-19) in healthy adults. For TCRbeta chain sequencing, PBMC samples were collected from trial participants at day 0 and at day 28 after the second dose. A note on this clone: There is no known antigen for this receptor. Base qualities are not at hand, and no much larger clone is one base apart.

The CDR3 regions of human TCRbeta chains were analyzed by immunosequencing. In the paper's pipeline: Repertoire TCRs were matched against a reference library of SARS-CoV-2-specific TCRs generated with the MIRA antigen-specificity platform. Breadth was defined as the fraction of unique TCRs that were SARS-CoV-2-associated, and depth was defined as the fraction of total T cells that were SARS-CoV-2-associated. Using the MIRA data, every spike-specific TCR was mapped to the spike region that the TCR reacted to and assigned to either a CD4 or a CD8 class. Log10-transformed breadth and depth values were compared by one-way ANOVA with Sidak's multiple comparisons tests. As stored in TCRdb, this immuneACCESS dataset retains in-frame rearrangements with V and J assigned. A fraction of the clones does not appear; measured against another copy, unresolved V genes explain less than half of the discrepancy, and the remainder lacks a known reason. Clone size and the V and J calls come from that table; the DNA yielded D and trimming. Here the sample has around 110,000 clones; over 75% occur a single time. Of the sample, under 4.5% is held by the ten largest clones.

Results and caveats for the whole study, not just this receptor: No day 14 peak-response samples were available, so repertoires were characterized only after the peak T cell response. The 56-69-year group was small, and its depth increase did not reach significance, likely because of low power. Spike-specific TCR breadth and depth rose significantly after two AZD1222 doses compared with day 0 and with MenACWY recipients. Conclusions about previously exposed vaccinees are limited because only five to seven AZD1222 recipients were SARS-CoV-2 seropositive at baseline. Most participants were white British and females outnumbered males, and the authors suggested that clonal diversity may have been underestimated. Vaccine-associated CD4 TCRs spanned the whole spike protein, with dominant responses in regions 160-218 and 743-854. Epitopes outside the regions mutated in the B.1.351 and B.1.1.7 variants were reportedly recognized by nearly half of the unique spike-specific TCRs.

According to the germline V gene, CDR1 reads ENHRY and CDR2 reads SYGVKD. V loses 0 bases of germline sequence and J loses 8 bases, and the interval between the two ends is 4 bases. The CDR3 runs 12 residues from the cysteine to the phenylalanine. Just the 36-base CDR3 DNA is kept, in frame starting at base 1. This sample comprised peripheral blood, obtained on day 0 of MenACWY control vaccination. Recombination linked TRBV10-3 to TRBJ1-4; there is no confident call for the D gene. The sequence was collected from an adult in good health. The sequenced DNA: TGTGCCATCAGTGAGTCAGGGGAAAAACTGTTTTTT. The encoded protein is CAISESGEKLFF.